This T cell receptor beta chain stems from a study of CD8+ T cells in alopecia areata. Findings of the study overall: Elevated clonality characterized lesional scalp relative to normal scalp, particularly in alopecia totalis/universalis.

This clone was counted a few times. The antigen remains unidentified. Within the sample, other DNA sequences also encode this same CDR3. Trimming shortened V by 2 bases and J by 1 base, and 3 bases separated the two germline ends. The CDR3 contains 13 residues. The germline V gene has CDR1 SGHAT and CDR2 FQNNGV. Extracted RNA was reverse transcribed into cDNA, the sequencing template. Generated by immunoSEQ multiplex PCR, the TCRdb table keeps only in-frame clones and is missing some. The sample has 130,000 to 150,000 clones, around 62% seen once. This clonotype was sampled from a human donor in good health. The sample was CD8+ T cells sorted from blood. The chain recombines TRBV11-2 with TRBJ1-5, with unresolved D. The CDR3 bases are TGTGCCAGCAGCTTATTAAGCAATCAGCCCCAGCATTTT. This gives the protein CASSLLSNQPQHF.